A selection of T cell receptor beta chains follows, all from one sample in a study of cytotoxic CD8 clonotypes in ibrutinib-treated CLL. The repertoire was sequenced with immunoSEQ multiplex PCR; TCRdb's copy has only in-frame clones and lacks some. The table lists tens of thousands of clones, 45% to 50% of them singletons. The sample in question was PBMCs, obtained before ibrutinib treatment. Receptors originate from a human donor with chronic lymphocytic leukemia. Each CDR3 is given with its conserved first and last residue. Each record gives: V gene, clone size, D gene, J gene, CDR3 protein, CDR3 DNA. A D gene is named only where the DNA matches it firmly. The size field is filled for only some rows; it gives once, few, many or a size class.

v_gene: TRBV19; abundance: NA; d_gene: NA; j_gene: TRBJ2-3; CDR3aa: CASKQGSRSTDTQYF; CDR3nt: TGTGCCAGTAAGCAAGGATCGAGGAGCACAGATACGCAGTATTTT
v_gene: TRBV6-1; abundance: many; d_gene: NA; j_gene: TRBJ1-1; CDR3aa: CASSELGAREAFF; CDR3nt: TGTGCCAGCAGTGAGTTAGGGGCGCGAGAAGCTTTCTTT
v_gene: TRBV7-8; abundance: few; d_gene: NA; j_gene: TRBJ2-3; CDR3aa: CASSSPITRIVDTQYF; CDR3nt: TGTGCCAGCAGCTCCCCCATAACCCGGATAGTAGATACGCAGTATTTT
v_gene: TRBV6-5; abundance: NA; d_gene: TRBD2; j_gene: TRBJ2-7; CDR3aa: CASSYGRLAGYEQYF; CDR3nt: TGTGCCAGCAGTTACGGGAGACTAGCGGGCTACGAGCAGTACTTC
v_gene: TRBV19; abundance: few; d_gene: NA; j_gene: TRBJ1-5; CDR3aa: CASTRVDGQPQHF; CDR3nt: TGTGCCAGCACCAGGGTTGACGGGCAGCCCCAGCATTTT
v_gene: TRBV7-3; abundance: NA; d_gene: TRBD2; j_gene: TRBJ2-7; CDR3aa: CASRLAGAYEQYF; CDR3nt: TGTGCCAGCAGGCTAGCGGGGGCCTACGAGCAGTACTTC
v_gene: TRBV10-3; abundance: NA; d_gene: NA; j_gene: TRBJ1-2; CDR3aa: CAISESGRDYGYTF; CDR3nt: TGTGCCATCAGTGAGTCTGGGCGAGACTATGGCTACACCTTC
v_gene: TRBV11-2; abundance: few; d_gene: NA; j_gene: TRBJ1-1; CDR3aa: CASSPNLLDTEAFF; CDR3nt: TGTGCCAGCAGCCCAAATTTATTGGACACTGAAGCTTTCTTT
v_gene: TRBV5-1; abundance: few; d_gene: TRBD1; j_gene: TRBJ2-5; CDR3aa: CASSSPGTGVMSRDF; CDR3nt: TGCGCCAGCAGCTCACCCGGGACAGGGGTTATGTCGCGGGACTTC
v_gene: TRBV19; abundance: medium-sized; d_gene: NA; j_gene: TRBJ2-2; CDR3aa: CASSKASNTGELFF; CDR3nt: TGTGCCAGTAGTAAGGCTAGCAACACCGGGGAGCTGTTTTTT
v_gene: TRBV11-3; abundance: NA; d_gene: TRBD2; j_gene: TRBJ2-1; CDR3aa: CASSSSIAGHFNEQFF; CDR3nt: TGTGCCAGCAGCTCCTCGATAGCGGGGCACTTCAATGAGCAGTTCTTC
v_gene: TRBV9; abundance: once; d_gene: NA; j_gene: TRBJ2-3; CDR3aa: CASSIGTRTDTQYF; CDR3nt: TGTGCCAGCAGCATTGGGACTCGCACAGATACGCAGTATTTT
v_gene: TRBV5-1; abundance: NA; d_gene: TRBD1; j_gene: TRBJ2-7; CDR3aa: CASSLGTGGLIIEHYEQYF; CDR3nt: TGCGCCAGCAGCTTGGGGACAGGGGGCCTAATAATAGAACACTACGAGCAGTACTTC
v_gene: TRBV4-2; abundance: NA; d_gene: NA; j_gene: TRBJ2-5; CDR3aa: CASSQEGGMERGETQYF; CDR3nt: TGTGCCAGCAGCCAAGAGGGGGGAATGGAGCGCGGGGAGACCCAGTACTTC
v_gene: TRBV30; abundance: NA; d_gene: NA; j_gene: TRBJ1-5; CDR3aa: CAWEPGAYSNQPQHF; CDR3nt: TGTGCCTGGGAACCCGGCGCGTATAGCAATCAGCCCCAGCATTTT
v_gene: TRBV10-1; abundance: few; d_gene: NA; j_gene: TRBJ1-2; CDR3aa: CASSDRTAMKYGYTF; CDR3nt: TGCGCCAGCAGTGATCGGACAGCTATGAAATATGGCTACACCTTC
v_gene: TRBV10-3; abundance: NA; d_gene: NA; j_gene: TRBJ1-2; CDR3aa: CAISESGSSGAGYTF; CDR3nt: TGTGCCATCAGTGAATCGGGAAGCAGTGGGGCTGGCTACACCTTC
v_gene: TRBV28; abundance: NA; d_gene: NA; j_gene: TRBJ1-2; CDR3aa: CASRFNYGYTF; CDR3nt: TGTGCCAGCAGATTCAACTATGGCTACACCTTC
v_gene: TRBV7-9; abundance: NA; d_gene: NA; j_gene: TRBJ2-7; CDR3aa: CASSHNSDEQYF; CDR3nt: TGTGCCAGCAGCCATAATTCCGACGAGCAGTACTTC
v_gene: TRBV5-6; abundance: NA; d_gene: TRBD2; j_gene: TRBJ2-7; CDR3aa: CASNNPGLLYEQYF; CDR3nt: TGTGCCAGCAATAATCCGGGACTACTCTACGAGCAGTACTTC
v_gene: TRBV5-4; abundance: NA; d_gene: NA; j_gene: TRBJ2-5; CDR3aa: CASSRDWGDQETQYF; CDR3nt: TGTGCCAGCAGCCGAGACTGGGGGGATCAAGAGACCCAGTACTTC
v_gene: TRBV27; abundance: few; d_gene: TRBD1; j_gene: TRBJ1-2; CDR3aa: CASSGQGRTGYTF; CDR3nt: TGTGCCAGCAGTGGACAGGGGAGGACTGGCTACACCTTC
v_gene: TRBV14; abundance: NA; d_gene: NA; j_gene: TRBJ2-7; CDR3aa: CASSQQTGTRAAEQYF; CDR3nt: TGTGCCAGCAGCCAACAAACCGGGACAAGAGCTGCCGAGCAGTACTTC
v_gene: TRBV6-5; abundance: NA; d_gene: NA; j_gene: TRBJ2-3; CDR3aa: CASSYGLFTDTQYF; CDR3nt: TGTGCCAGCAGTTACGGCTTGTTCACAGATACGCAGTATTTT
v_gene: TRBV5-8; abundance: few; d_gene: NA; j_gene: TRBJ1-1; CDR3aa: CASSFGLVNTEAFF; CDR3nt: TGTGCCAGCAGCTTTGGCTTGGTGAACACTGAAGCTTTCTTT
v_gene: TRBV10-2; abundance: NA; d_gene: TRBD2; j_gene: TRBJ2-3; CDR3aa: CATLLAGGTDTQYF; CDR3nt: TGCGCCACCCTGCTAGCGGGGGGCACAGATACGCAGTATTTT
v_gene: TRBV6-6; abundance: once; d_gene: TRBD2; j_gene: TRBJ2-3; CDR3aa: CASTGGTDTQYF; CDR3nt: TGTGCCAGCACGGGGGGAACAGATACGCAGTATTTT
v_gene: TRBV7-9; abundance: few; d_gene: TRBD1; j_gene: TRBJ1-2; CDR3aa: CASSIQGAAYGYTF; CDR3nt: TGTGCCAGCAGCATACAGGGGGCGGCCTATGGCTACACCTTC
v_gene: TRBV5-6; abundance: NA; d_gene: NA; j_gene: TRBJ2-3; CDR3aa: CASTPLGGGDTQYF; CDR3nt: TGTGCCAGCACTCCCCTAGGCGGCGGGGATACGCAGTATTTT
v_gene: TRBV9; abundance: NA; d_gene: TRBD2; j_gene: TRBJ2-2; CDR3aa: CASSVARLAGGLNTGELFF; CDR3nt: TGTGCCAGCAGCGTAGCTAGACTAGCGGGGGGTCTGAACACCGGGGAGCTGTTTTTT
v_gene: TRBV25-1; abundance: few; d_gene: NA; j_gene: TRBJ1-2; CDR3aa: CASSGLRVENYGYTF; CDR3nt: TGTGCCAGCAGTGGCCTTCGCGTGGAGAACTATGGCTACACCTTC
v_gene: TRBV7-9; abundance: NA; d_gene: NA; j_gene: TRBJ2-7; CDR3aa: CASRSSYEQYF; CDR3nt: TGTGCCAGTCGCAGCTCCTACGAGCAGTACTTC